The T cell receptor (beta chain) described here comes from a study of PD-1 blockade in classical Hodgkin lymphoma. For the study at large: Nivolumab 3 mg/kg was given intravenously every 2 weeks.

Each patient experienced a relapse that followed autologous stem cell transplantation, and brentuximab vedotin exposure varied. The assay was immunoSEQ multiplex PCR, and TCRdb's table has in-frame clones only and misses some. The sample includes approximately 98,000 clones, about 88% of them seen just once. A word on this clone: Its specificity is unknown.

V lost 2 bases and J lost 3, with 17 bases in between. This CDR3 spans 17 amino acids. Germline V gene lookup returns CDR1 MDHEN and CDR2 SYDVKM. Regarding the study as a whole: The study reported lower baseline TCR diversity in newly diagnosed patients than in healthy donors. Unlike CD8+ TCR diversity, which did not rise significantly by C4D1, CD4+ TCR diversity did. For complete responders, baseline diversity was comparable to that of newly diagnosed patients.

The chain joins TRBV28 to TRBJ1-5; D gene ambiguous. This receptor was obtained from a human donor with classical Hodgkin lymphoma. The sample consisted of peripheral blood mononuclear cells (PBMCs), taken before the second cycle of nivolumab. The CDR3 loop is CASSLSARATPNQPQHF. CDR3 sequence (DNA): TGTGCCAGCAGTTTAAGCGCGAGGGCGACCCCCAATCAGCCCCAGCATTTT.